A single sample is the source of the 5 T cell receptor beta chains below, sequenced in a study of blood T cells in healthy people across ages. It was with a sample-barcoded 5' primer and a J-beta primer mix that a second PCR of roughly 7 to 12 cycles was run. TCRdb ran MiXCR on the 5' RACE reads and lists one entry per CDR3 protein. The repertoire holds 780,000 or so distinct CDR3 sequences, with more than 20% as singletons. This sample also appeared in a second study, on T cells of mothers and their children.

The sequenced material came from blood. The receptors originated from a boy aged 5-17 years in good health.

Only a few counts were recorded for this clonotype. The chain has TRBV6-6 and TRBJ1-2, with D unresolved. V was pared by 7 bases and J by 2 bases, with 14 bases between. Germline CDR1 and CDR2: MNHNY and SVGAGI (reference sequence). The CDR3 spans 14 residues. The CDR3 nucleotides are TGTGCCAGCAAGAGCTATGAAACCAACTATGGCTACACCTTC. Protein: CASKSYETNYGYTF.

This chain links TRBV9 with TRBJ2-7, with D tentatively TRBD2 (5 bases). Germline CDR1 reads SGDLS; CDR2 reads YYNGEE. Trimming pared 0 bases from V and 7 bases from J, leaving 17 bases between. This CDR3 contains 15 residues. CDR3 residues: CASSVVPTSGSEQYF. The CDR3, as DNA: TGTGCCAGCAGCGTAGTCCCCACCTCGGGGAGTGAGCAGTACTTC.

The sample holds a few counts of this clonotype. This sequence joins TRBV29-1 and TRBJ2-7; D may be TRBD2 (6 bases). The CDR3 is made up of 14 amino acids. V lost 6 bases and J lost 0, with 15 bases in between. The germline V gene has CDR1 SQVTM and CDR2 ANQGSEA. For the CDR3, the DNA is TGCAGCGTAGTGGGGGGTAGGAGCTCCTACGAGCAGTACTTC. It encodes CSVVGGRSSYEQYF.

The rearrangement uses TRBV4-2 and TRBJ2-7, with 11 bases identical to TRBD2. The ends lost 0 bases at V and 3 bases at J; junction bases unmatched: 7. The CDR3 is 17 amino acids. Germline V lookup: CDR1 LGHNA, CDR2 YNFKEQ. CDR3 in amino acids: CASSQDPTSGGFYEQYF. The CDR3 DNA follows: TGTGCCAGCAGCCAAGATCCCACTAGCGGGGGATTCTACGAGCAGTACTTC.

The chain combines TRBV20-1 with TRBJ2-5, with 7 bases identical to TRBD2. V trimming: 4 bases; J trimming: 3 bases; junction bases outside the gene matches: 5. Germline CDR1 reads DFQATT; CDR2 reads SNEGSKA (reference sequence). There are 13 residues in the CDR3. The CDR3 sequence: CSATMGGKETQYF. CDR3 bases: TGCAGTGCTACAATGGGGGGGAAAGAGACCCAGTACTTC.